This T cell receptor (beta chain) was recovered during a study of blood T cell repertoires in COVID-19. About the research overall: There were acute and convalescent COVID-19 samples, and they came from the United States, Italy and Spain. Sources were T cells, B-cell-depleted T cells, or PBMCs; the material itself was cDNA or gDNA.

This CDR3 has 11 amino acids. Germline V gene lookup returns CDR1 KGHDR and CDR2 SFDVKD. With 5 bases removed from V and 7 bases from J, the gap between germline ends came to 8 bases. Original processing methods: Reference gene primer amplification gave estimated nucleated cell counts. Sequencing used immunoSEQ multiplex PCR; TCRdb keeps in-frame clones, though not all of them. Clonal size and the V and J genes are those of that table, whereas D and trimming came from the DNA. The sample has about 260,000 clones; 85% to 90% are singletons. The V gene is TRBV24-1, the J gene TRBJ2-7; D call uncertain. This receptor was identified in a woman aged 40 to 50 with acute or convalescent COVID-19. Sequencing used peripheral blood. The CDR3 DNA sequence: TGTGCCACCAGTGCCCTGGAGGAGCAGTACGTC. Translating it yields CATSALEEQYV.